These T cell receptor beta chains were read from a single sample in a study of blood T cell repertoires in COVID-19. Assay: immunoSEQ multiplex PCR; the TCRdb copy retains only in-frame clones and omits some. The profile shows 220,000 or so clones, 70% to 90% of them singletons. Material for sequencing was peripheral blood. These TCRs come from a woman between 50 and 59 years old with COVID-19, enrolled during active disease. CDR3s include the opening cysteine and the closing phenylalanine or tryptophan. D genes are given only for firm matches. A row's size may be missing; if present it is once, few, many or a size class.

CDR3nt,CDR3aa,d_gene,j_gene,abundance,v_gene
TGTGCCAGCAGCGTAGGAGGGCTCTCCTACAATGAGCAGTTCTTC,CASSVGGLSYNEQFF,.,TRBJ2-1,.,TRBV9
TGCGCCAGCAGCCAAAGCGAGGAAGGCTACACCTTC,CASSQSEEGYTF,.,TRBJ1-2,.,TRBV4-1
TGTGCCAGCAGCCGGGACCGAGCGGGTGGCACAGATACGCAGTATTTT,CASSRDRAGGTDTQYF,.,TRBJ2-3,.,TRBV5-4
TGCGCCAGCAGCCGCTTACTAGAGAGGGATGAGCAGTTCTTC,CASSRLLERDEQFF,.,TRBJ2-1,.,TRBV4-1
TGTGCCAGCAGTTTCGCGGTCAGATTTGAAGCTTTCTTT,CASSFAVRFEAFF,.,TRBJ1-1,few,TRBV28
TGTGCCAGCCACAGGACGGGGACTTTGTGGCCCCAGCATTTT,CASHRTGTLWPQHF,.,TRBJ1-5,.,TRBV19
TGTGCAAGTCGCTCCGACACCCATGAGCAGTTCTTC,CASRSDTHEQFF,.,TRBJ2-1,.,TRBV12-2
TGCGCCAGCAGCCATCATAGACAGCAAGAGACCCAGTACTTC,CASSHHRQQETQYF,.,TRBJ2-5,.,TRBV4-1
TGTGCCAGTAGTTCTCTCCTAAATCAGCCCCAGCATTTT,CASSSLLNQPQHF,.,TRBJ1-5,.,TRBV19
TGTGCCAGCAGTGAACAGTCCGGAAACACCATATATTTT,CASSEQSGNTIYF,.,TRBJ1-3,.,TRBV12-3/TRBV12-4
TGTGCCAGCAGCTTTTTGGTTCGGGGGGAGCAGTACTTC,CASSFLVRGEQYF,.,TRBJ2-7,once,TRBV7-8
TGTGCCAGCAGCGTGCGGACCGGGACAACTAATGAAAAACTGTTTTTT,CASSVRTGTTNEKLFF,.,TRBJ1-4,.,TRBV5-5
TGTGCCAGTAGTGCTCTGGGGCAGGGAAACACCGGGGAGCTGTTTTTT,CASSALGQGNTGELFF,.,TRBJ2-2,.,TRBV19
TGTGCCAGCAGCTTGCAGGGGCGAGGTGAAAAACTGTTTTTT,CASSLQGRGEKLFF,.,TRBJ1-4,.,TRBV5-4
TGTGCCAGCAGCTTAGGAGTCGGGCAGGGAGGTAACTATGGCTACACCTTC,CASSLGVGQGGNYGYTF,.,TRBJ1-2,.,TRBV7-8
TGCACCAGCAGCCGCGAAAGAGGGGGCGTCGACAATGAGCAGTTCTTC,CTSSRERGGVDNEQFF,.,TRBJ2-1,.,TRBV1
TGTGCCAGCAGCCGCGACAGGGCGGGTCAGCCCCAGCATTTT,CASSRDRAGQPQHF,TRBD1,TRBJ1-5,.,TRBV7-9
TGCGCCAGCAGCTTGGTCGGGACAAATGAAAAACTGTTTTTT,CASSLVGTNEKLFF,.,TRBJ1-4,.,TRBV5-1
TGCGCCAGCAGCCAAGGCCCTGCGGGCGAAGGTTCACCCCTCCACTTT,CASSQGPAGEGSPLHF,.,TRBJ1-6,.,TRBV4-1
TGCGCCAGCAGCCGGCAACAGGGATCAGGGGAGCTGTTTTTT,CASSRQQGSGELFF,.,TRBJ2-2,.,TRBV5-1
TGTGCCAGCAGCCAATTCCCACAGGGGAATCTTAAGGAGCTGTTTTTT,CASSQFPQGNLKELFF,TRBD1,TRBJ2-2,.,TRBV3-1/TRBV3-2
TGTGCCAGCACCCAAAGCTATGAGCAGTTCTTC,CASTQSYEQFF,.,TRBJ2-1,.,TRBV7-2
TGTGCCAGCAGCCCACTCGGACTAGCGGGGGGAATCTCCTACGAGCAGTACTTC,CASSPLGLAGGISYEQYF,TRBD2,TRBJ2-7,.,TRBV14
TGTGCCAGCAGCATCCCCCGGGACAGGGGAACCAATGAGCAGTTCTTC,CASSIPRDRGTNEQFF,TRBD1,TRBJ2-1,.,TRBV5-4
TGCGCCAGCAGCTTCACTAGCGGGTCCGGGGCTGAGACCCAGTACTTC,CASSFTSGSGAETQYF,TRBD2,TRBJ2-5,.,TRBV5-1
TGTGCCAGCTCACCTGTCAGAAGTTACACCGGGGAGCTGTTTTTT,CASSPVRSYTGELFF,.,TRBJ2-2,once,TRBV18
TGCGCCAGCCGCCCCGCAGGCTCTGGAAACACCATATATTTT,CASRPAGSGNTIYF,.,TRBJ1-3,.,TRBV5-1